This is a list of T cell receptor beta chains from one sample in a study of T-cell reconstitution after alpha-beta-depleted transplantation in children. One entry per CDR3 protein results from TCRdb running MiXCR on the PCR reads. The sample has just over 200,000 distinct CDR3 sequences, 7.5% to 9.5% seen once. Here the sequenced sample was PBMCs, mostly from graft donor cells, taken 360 days after TCRalphabeta/CD19-depleted stem cell transplant. The origin of the receptors is a male patient between 2 and 10 years old who had a stem cell transplant for acute myeloid leukemia, so the T cells may come from the graft donor. The CDR3 runs from the conserved cysteine through the conserved F or W. Each record gives: clone size, V gene, D gene, J gene, CDR3 DNA, CDR3 protein. The D gene is left open where the match is weak. Not every row has a clone size; where given, it reads once, few, many or a size class.

many	TRBV20-1	-	TRBJ1-1	TGCAGTGCTAGAGACAGCCGGAAGAACACTGAAGCTTTCTTT	CSARDSRKNTEAFF
-	TRBV5-1	-	TRBJ2-2	TGCGCCAGCAGCCAACAGGAGTCCACCGGGGAGCTGTTTTTT	CASSQQESTGELFF
-	TRBV3-1	-	TRBJ1-2	TGTGCCAGCAGCCACGAATCCGACAGCGGGGGTGACTATGGCTACACCTTC	CASSHESDSGGDYGYTF
-	TRBV5-1	-	TRBJ2-2	TGCGCCAGCGGACAAATCGGGGAGCTGTTTTTT	CASGQIGELFF
many	TRBV20-1	TRBD1	TRBJ1-1	TGCAGTGCTCGGAGAGAGGGGGCGAACACTGAAGCTTTCTTT	CSARREGANTEAFF
-	TRBV30	-	TRBJ1-2	TGTGCCTGGAGTGTACGGCTCGGCTACACCTTC	CAWSVRLGYTF
many	TRBV7-2	-	TRBJ1-1	TGTGCCAGCAAGGATCCGGGAGTTCAAGCTTTCTTT	CASKDPGVQAFF
-	TRBV5-1	-	TRBJ2-2	TGCGCCAGCAGCCCGAGGACGGACCCGAACACCGGGGAGCTGTTTTTT	CASSPRTDPNTGELFF
many	TRBV18	TRBD2	TRBJ2-1	TGTGCCAGCTCACCTCCGGGACTAGCGGGCGGATCCTACAATGAGCAGTTCTTC	CASSPPGLAGGSYNEQFF
many	TRBV2	TRBD2	TRBJ2-1	TGTGCCAGCAGTGGTTCTCTGCTAGCGGACAATGAGCAGTTCTTC	CASSGSLLADNEQFF
many	TRBV20-1	-	TRBJ2-7	TGCAGTGCTAGAGATGGGAGCTCCTACGAGCAGTACTTC	CSARDGSSYEQYF
many	TRBV12-3/TRBV12-4	TRBD1	TRBJ1-6	TGTGCCAGCAGACGAACAGGGGAAGGAGATTCACCCCTCCACTTT	CASRRTGEGDSPLHF
few	TRBV12-3/TRBV12-4	-	TRBJ2-1	TGTGCCAGCAGTTTATACTCGGTTGAGCAGTTCTTC	CASSLYSVEQFF
many	TRBV5-1	TRBD2	TRBJ2-3	TGCGCCAGCAGCAGAACCGGGACTAGCGGCTTGAATACGCAGTATTTT	CASSRTGTSGLNTQYF
few	TRBV6-4	TRBD2	TRBJ2-1	TGTGCCAGCAGTTTACTAGCGGGAGGGAACAATGAGCAGTTCTTC	CASSLLAGGNNEQFF
few	TRBV20-1	-	TRBJ2-5	TGCAGTGCCCTGGACAACCAAGAGACCCAGTACTTC	CSALDNQETQYF
few	TRBV4-2	TRBD2	TRBJ2-7	TGTGCCAGCAGACTAGCGGGAGGTTCCCAGTACGAGCAGTACTTC	CASRLAGGSQYEQYF
many	TRBV12-3/TRBV12-4	-	TRBJ2-5	TGTGCCAGCAGTTTTCTGCGGGAATACCAAGAGACCCAGTACTTC	CASSFLREYQETQYF
-	TRBV7-9	-	TRBJ1-4	TGTGCCAGCAGCTCCCTGCTTGAAAAACTGTTTTTT	CASSSLLEKLFF
few	TRBV3-1	-	TRBJ2-1	TGTGCCAGCAGCCACCTGGCCCGGTGGGATAGCAATGAGCAGTTCTTC	CASSHLARWDSNEQFF
many	TRBV29-1	-	TRBJ2-1	TGCAGCGGACAGGTGGTCTTGAGTGGGGATGAGCAGTTCTTC	CSGQVVLSGDEQFF
few	TRBV20-1	TRBD1	TRBJ1-4	TGCAGTGCTACAGGGGGTAATGAAAAACTGTTTTTT	CSATGGNEKLFF
few	TRBV6-5	-	TRBJ1-1	TGTGCCAGCAGTTACTCGATGTCACTTGACACTGAAGCTTTCTTT	CASSYSMSLDTEAFF
few	TRBV4-1	TRBD1	TRBJ1-1	TGCGCCAGCAGCCAAGAGGCCCAGGGGGGTATGGACACTGAAGCTTTCTTT	CASSQEAQGGMDTEAFF
few	TRBV19	-	TRBJ2-1	TGTGCCAGTAGTATCAGGGGAACCAACTACAATGAGCAGTTCTTC	CASSIRGTNYNEQFF
many	TRBV7-8	-	TRBJ2-7	TGTGCCAGCAGTCTCCTCGGGGGCCTTTTTTCCTACGAGCAGTACTTC	CASSLLGGLFSYEQYF
-	TRBV20-1	-	TRBJ1-4	TGCAGTGCTAGAGCAGGGACCGCTGAAAAACTGTTTTTT	CSARAGTAEKLFF
-	TRBV5-6	-	TRBJ2-4	TGTGCCAGCAGCTTGGGGGGCACCCTAGCCAAAAACATTCAGTACTTC	CASSLGGTLAKNIQYF
many	TRBV3-1	TRBD1	TRBJ1-1	TGTGCCAGCAGGGACAGGAGGAACACTGAAGCTTTCTTT	CASRDRRNTEAFF
-	TRBV21-1	-	TRBJ1-2	TGTGCCAGCAGCAAAGAAGCCGGGGATGGCTACACCTTC	CASSKEAGDGYTF
many	TRBV7-7	-	TRBJ2-7	TGTGCTAGCAGCTTAGGAACCGGCCCCTACGAGCAGTACTTC	CASSLGTGPYEQYF
few	TRBV4-3	-	TRBJ2-1	TGCGCCAGCAGCCAAGTTAAATACGCGACGTCGGCAGGGGAGCAGTTCTTC	CASSQVKYATSAGEQFF
many	TRBV9	-	TRBJ2-6	TGTGCCAGCAGCGCTACCCCTCACTACTCTGGGGCCAACGTCCTGACTTTC	CASSATPHYSGANVLTF
many	TRBV6-2/TRBV6-3	-	TRBJ2-1	TGTGCCAGCAGTTCCCGCACTAGGACCCTTAGCTCCTACAATGAGCAGTTCTTC	CASSSRTRTLSSYNEQFF
few	TRBV4-1	-	TRBJ1-4	TGCGCCAGCAGCCAAGATCGCGGGAGCACTAATGAAAAACTGTTTTTT	CASSQDRGSTNEKLFF
few	TRBV5-6	TRBD1	TRBJ2-3	TGTGCATCAGTCCAGGGGGCAAGGGATACGCAGTATTTT	CASVQGARDTQYF
-	TRBV3-1	-	TRBJ1-6	TGTGCCAGCAGCCAAGCAGGGACCCCTCTCGGAGCCTATAATTCACCCCTCCACTTT	CASSQAGTPLGAYNSPLHF
few	TRBV12-3/TRBV12-4	-	TRBJ1-1	TGTGCCAGCAGTTCGGCCACGCGGGACACTGAAGCTTTCTTT	CASSSATRDTEAFF
-	TRBV7-6	TRBD1	TRBJ2-3	TGTGCCAGCAGCTTAATATTTGCCGCAGGGGGTCGCACAGATACGCAGTATTTT	CASSLIFAAGGRTDTQYF
few	TRBV12-3/TRBV12-4	-	TRBJ2-2	TGTGCCAGCAGCACCCCGGGGCAGGCGTACACCGGGGAGCTGTTTTTT	CASSTPGQAYTGELFF
few	TRBV11-2	TRBD2	TRBJ2-1	TGTGCCAGCAGCCCGCGGGGGGAGCAGTTCTTC	CASSPRGEQFF
many	TRBV7-6	TRBD2	TRBJ2-3	TGTGCCAGCAGCTTATGGCTAGCGGAGAGCACAGATACGCAGTATTTT	CASSLWLAESTDTQYF
many	TRBV20-1	TRBD2	TRBJ2-3	TGCAGTGCCCCCCCCGGGAGCGGGAGTGATACGCAGTATTTT	CSAPPGSGSDTQYF
few	TRBV6-1	-	TRBJ2-3	TGTGCCAGCAGTCGTCCCGGGGTAGGAGACACAGATACGCAGTATTTT	CASSRPGVGDTDTQYF
many	TRBV7-2	-	TRBJ2-3	TGTGCCAGCACCCAACTCAGCACAGATACGCAGTATTTT	CASTQLSTDTQYF
-	TRBV12-3/TRBV12-4	-	TRBJ2-3	TGTGCCAGATTGACAGATACGCAGTATTTT	CARLTDTQYF
-	TRBV12-3/TRBV12-4	-	TRBJ2-5	TGTGCCAGCAGACAGGGAGGACTAGAGACCCAGTACTTC	CASRQGGLETQYF
-	TRBV19	TRBD2	TRBJ2-2	TGTGCCAGTTCCGGGACTACTCCCACCGGGGAGCTGTTTTTT	CASSGTTPTGELFF
-	TRBV5-1	-	TRBJ2-7	TGCGCCAGCAGCTTCCAGAACTCCTACGAGCAGTACTTC	CASSFQNSYEQYF
-	TRBV5-1	-	TRBJ2-3	TGCGCCAGCAGCCGACCCCCGACAGATACGCAGTATTTT	CASSRPPTDTQYF